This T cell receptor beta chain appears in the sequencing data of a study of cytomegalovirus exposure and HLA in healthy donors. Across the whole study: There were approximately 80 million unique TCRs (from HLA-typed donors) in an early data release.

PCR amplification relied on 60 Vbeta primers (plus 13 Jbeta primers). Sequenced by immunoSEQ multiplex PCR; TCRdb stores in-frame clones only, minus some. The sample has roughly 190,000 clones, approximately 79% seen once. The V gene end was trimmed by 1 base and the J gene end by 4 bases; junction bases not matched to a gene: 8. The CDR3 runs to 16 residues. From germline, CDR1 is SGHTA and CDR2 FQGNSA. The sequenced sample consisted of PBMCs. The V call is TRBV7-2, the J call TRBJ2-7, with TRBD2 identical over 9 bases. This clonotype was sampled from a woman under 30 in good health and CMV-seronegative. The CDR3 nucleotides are TGTGCCAGCAGCTTAGGGGGCGGGAGGGCCTTATACGAGCAGTACTTC. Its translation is CASSLGGGRALYEQYF.